The rows below give T cell receptor beta chains drawn from one sample of a study of blood T cell repertoires in COVID-19. Method: immunoSEQ multiplex PCR; TCRdb's copy keeps in-frame clones and lacks some. Here the sample spans roughly 200,000 clones, roughly nine tenths being singletons. The sample consisted of peripheral blood. These TCRs come from a middle-aged man with acute or convalescent COVID-19. Both conserved end residues are part of each CDR3. Expanded clones are given a class, and other clones once, few, many or no size at all.

V gene	clone size	J gene	CDR3 protein
TRBV4-2	-	TRBJ2-3	CASSPRTSGGHTDTQYF
TRBV15	few	TRBJ2-7	CATSMSRGKGYEQYF
TRBV6-5	-	TRBJ1-2	CASVDSYGYTF
TRBV18	-	TRBJ2-3	CASSPRGGQTDTQYF
TRBV3-1/TRBV3-2	few	TRBJ1-5	CASSQDVSQPQHF
TRBV4-2	-	TRBJ1-3	CASSQDLRGKENTIYF
TRBV5-1	-	TRBJ1-2	CASSYNRDRGIGYTF
TRBV2	-	TRBJ1-5	CASSESGSYQPQHF
TRBV27	-	TRBJ1-6	CATREGAIPSPLHF
TRBV6-1	-	TRBJ2-7	CASSPLLSYEQYF
TRBV30	-	TRBJ2-3	CAWSEGLATDTQYF
TRBV5-4	-	TRBJ2-3	CASSSRTSSTDTQYF
TRBV4-2	once	TRBJ2-7	CASSQQTRGEQYF
TRBV11-2	-	TRBJ1-4	CASSSDSRRGEKLFF
TRBV19	-	TRBJ2-3	CASSIERLGREGADTQYF
TRBV5-1	-	TRBJ1-1	CASSLGGTVNTEAFF
TRBV7-2	-	TRBJ1-1	CASSPSTGNTEAFF
TRBV5-1	-	TRBJ2-5	CASKVGQEETQYF
TRBV4-1	-	TRBJ2-7	CASSQEAATYEQYF
TRBV9	-	TRBJ2-2	CASSVEDTSTGELFF
TRBV7-9	-	TRBJ2-7	CASSLAGTGPTYEQYF
TRBV7-9	-	TRBJ1-5	CASSLGQGAASNQPQHF
TRBV7-2	-	TRBJ1-1	CASSYRGPQTTEAFF
TRBV5-5	-	TRBJ1-2	CASNPDRGRTNYGYTF
TRBV7-7	-	TRBJ2-5	CASSPLAQETQYF